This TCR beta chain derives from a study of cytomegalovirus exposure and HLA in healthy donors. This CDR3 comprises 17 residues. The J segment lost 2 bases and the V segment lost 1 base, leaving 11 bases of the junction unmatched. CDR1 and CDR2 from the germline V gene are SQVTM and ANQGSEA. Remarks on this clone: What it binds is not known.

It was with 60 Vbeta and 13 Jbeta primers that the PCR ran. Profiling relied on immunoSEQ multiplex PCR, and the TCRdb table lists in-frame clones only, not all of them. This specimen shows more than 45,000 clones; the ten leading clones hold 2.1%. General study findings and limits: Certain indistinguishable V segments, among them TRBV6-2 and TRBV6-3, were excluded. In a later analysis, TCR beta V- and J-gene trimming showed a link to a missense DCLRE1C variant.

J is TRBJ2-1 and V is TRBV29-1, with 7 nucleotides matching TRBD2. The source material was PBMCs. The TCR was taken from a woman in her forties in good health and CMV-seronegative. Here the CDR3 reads CSVEGGGTSVPYNEQFF. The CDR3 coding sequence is TGCAGCGTTGAAGGCGGGGGTACTAGCGTACCCTACAATGAGCAGTTCTTC.